The T cell receptor beta chain described here comes from a study of blood T cells in healthy people across ages. Germline values: CDR1 ENHRY, CDR2 SYGVKD. Deletions cut 7 bases from V and 8 bases from J, with 17 bases between. The CDR3 runs to 14 residues. This clonotype has a count of ten or more. Its specificity is not known. The authors ran a second PCR of about 6 to 11 cycles using a sample-barcoded 5' primer and a J-beta primer mix. A tag from a template-switch adaptor with 12 random nucleotides marked each cDNA molecule. Every individual sample yielded 3 million or more paired-end reads (each containing CDR3). TCRdb ran MiXCR on the 5' RACE reads and lists one entry per CDR3 protein. Of about 590,000 distinct CDR3 sequences in the sample, less than 35% were seen once. Study findings and constraints: Diversity was estimated from one million T cells, and these estimates were considered underestimates.

Caucasian, healthy and from Russia, the donors were aged between roughly 6 and 95. The genes are TRBV10-3 and TRBJ1-4; D is perhaps TRBD1 (5 bases). The clonotype was recovered from a woman aged 80 or over in good health. Specimen: blood. This CDR3 reads CAIKGTGSGEKLFF. The DNA for the CDR3 is TGTGCCATCAAAGGTACAGGCTCCGGGGAAAAACTGTTTTTT.